This T cell receptor beta chain was retrieved from a study of T cell responses to AZD1222 COVID-19 vaccine (dated by TCRdb to the early 2020s). About the investigation overall: TCR sequencing was performed for roughly 250 trial participants, of whom roughly 200 were given two doses of AZD1222 and approximately 25 were given two doses of MenACWY control vaccine. Enrollment into the trials was organized by age into subgroups of 18-55, 56-69 and 70-plus years, and those subgroups contained roughly 150, 30 and 60 TCR-sequenced participants, respectively.

According to the study, the label for this sample's time point signals: about 28 days (+/-7) after the second vaccine dose. AZD1222 recipients whose second dose came at about 4 weeks and those whose second dose came at about 12 weeks were combined into one group, since spike-specific TCR depth and breadth did not differ between the two schedules. The vaccinee samples were drawn from two UK trials, COV001 and COV002, one of which was a single-blind randomized controlled phase 2/3 trial testing AZD1222 (ChAdOx1 nCoV-19) in healthy adults. For TCRbeta chain sequencing, PBMC samples from trial participants were taken at day 0 and at day 28 after the second dose. The CDR3 regions of human TCRbeta chains were subjected to immunosequencing. In the paper's pipeline: TCRs in the repertoires were compared against a reference library of SARS-CoV-2-specific TCRs that had been generated with the MIRA antigen-specificity platform. Breadth meant the fraction of unique TCRs that were SARS-CoV-2-associated, whereas depth meant the fraction of total T cells that were SARS-CoV-2-associated. Using the MIRA data, every spike-specific TCR was mapped to the spike region that the TCR reacted to and assigned to either a CD4 or a CD8 class. Log10-transformed breadth and depth values were compared by one-way ANOVA with Sidak's multiple comparisons tests. Imported from immuneACCESS, the table was reduced by TCRdb to in-frame sequences with V and J called. These copies leave out some clones; in studies compared against another copy, an unresolved V gene accounts for under half, and the cause of the remainder is not known. V, J and clone size reflect that table, while D and trimming were determined from the DNA. A total of under 150,000 clones appear in this sample, about 91% of them only once. In total, the top ten clones hold around 10% of the sample.

Spanning cysteine to valine, the CDR3 consists of 13 amino acids. Only the CDR3 region is kept as DNA, spanning 39 bases read in frame from base 1. Germline trimming: 0 bases from V, 6 bases from J; junction bases outside gene matches: 0. From the germline V gene, CDR1 is SGHRS and CDR2 is YFSETQ. Remarks on this clone: Its recognized antigen is unknown. Qualities for individual bases were not recorded, and no much larger clone is one base off.

On the study overall, not on this receptor specifically: No day 14 peak-response samples were available, so repertoires were characterized only after the peak T cell response. Spike-specific TCR breadth and depth rose significantly after two AZD1222 doses compared with day 0 and with MenACWY recipients. Most participants were white British and females outnumbered males, and the authors suggested that clonal diversity may have been underestimated. Conclusions about previously exposed vaccinees are limited because only five or six AZD1222 recipients were SARS-CoV-2 seropositive at baseline. Vaccine-associated CD4 TCRs spanned the whole spike protein, with dominant responses in regions 160-218 and 743-854. Nearly half of unique spike-specific TCRs reportedly recognized epitopes outside regions mutated in the B.1.351 and B.1.1.7 variants. In the small 56-69-year group, the increase in depth fell short of significance, most likely because of low power.

The V and J segments used are TRBV5-1 and TRBJ2-7; 10 bases in between match TRBD2. Sample: peripheral blood, taken 28 days after the second AZD1222 dose. The TCR comes from an adult who received the AZD1222 COVID-19 vaccine. The DNA is TGCGCCAGCAGCTTGGTAGCGGGGGGCGAGCAGTACGTC. It is translated as CASSLVAGGEQYV.